A selection of T cell receptor beta chains follows, all from one sample in a study of CXCR3-negative and CXCR3-positive naive CD8 T cells. After re-calling the 5' RACE reads, TCRdb lists one entry per CDR3 protein, DNA absent. The sample's table shows roughly 7,300 distinct CDR3 sequences. Input material: naive CXCR3+ CD8+ T cells from blood. The receptors here all came from a human donor in good health. Some clones in this sample may be carry-over from other donors' samples. CDR3s include the opening cysteine and the closing phenylalanine or tryptophan. Clone size is stated in some rows and not others, as once, few, many or a class when expanded.

j_call v_call clone_size cdr3_aa
TRBJ1-1 TRBV27 NA CASTGDDTEAFF
TRBJ1-4 TRBV4-1 NA CASSHLPGTGGEKLFF
TRBJ2-2 TRBV29-1 NA CSVVGRQNTGELFF
TRBJ2-7 TRBV29-1 NA CSVEVGGYEQYF
TRBJ2-1 TRBV20-1 NA CSARRSHEQFF
TRBJ2-1 TRBV29-1 NA CSVGRDNEQFF
TRBJ2-7 TRBV20-1 NA CSARRRTTYEQYF
TRBJ1-1 TRBV15 medium-sized CATSTNTNTEAFF
TRBJ2-7 TRBV27 medium-sized CASSLGGPYEQYF
TRBJ2-2 TRBV12-3/TRBV12-4 NA CASSTTVNTGELFF
TRBJ2-5 TRBV6-5 NA CASSRFRERGEETQYF
TRBJ2-7 TRBV6-4 NA CASSDREAYEQYF
TRBJ2-7 TRBV10-3 medium-sized CAISEFDREVREQYF
TRBJ2-5 TRBV27 medium-sized CASSLFFGLETQYF
TRBJ2-7 TRBV7-8 NA CASHSTAPYEQYF
TRBJ2-1 TRBV29-1 NA CSVEVPVSWDSPRTEQFF
TRBJ1-1 TRBV5-1 NA CASSGTGITEAFF
TRBJ1-5 TRBV15 medium-sized CATASGVVQPQHF
TRBJ1-1 TRBV19 NA CASSMALGEAFF
TRBJ2-7 TRBV4-1 NA CASSQPSSYEQYF
TRBJ1-1 TRBV5-1 NA CASSPDQGEAFF
TRBJ1-5 TRBV14 medium-sized CASSPRGLNQPQHF
TRBJ2-3 TRBV15 medium-sized CATTEGVHGDTQYF
TRBJ2-7 TRBV5-1 medium-sized CASSLQGSSYEQYF
TRBJ2-3 TRBV20-1 NA CSAPPPSSGLRGTSTDTQYF
TRBJ1-2 TRBV29-1 NA CSVEDSTYGYTF
TRBJ2-7 TRBV12-3/TRBV12-4 medium-sized CASRGGSAVEQYF
TRBJ2-3 TRBV5-1 medium-sized CASSSGQGADTQYF
TRBJ2-1 TRBV29-1 medium-sized CSVTSGYNEQFF
TRBJ2-3 TRBV19 NA CASRRDLSDTQYF
TRBJ2-1 TRBV14 NA CASSQGTSGYNEQFF
TRBJ2-7 TRBV11-2 NA CASSPSPDGYEQYF
TRBJ1-2 TRBV6-5 medium-sized CASSYGTRKDYGYTF
TRBJ2-7 TRBV6-6 medium-sized CASSYIASYEQYF
TRBJ2-7 TRBV12-3/TRBV12-4 NA CASFKDSAYEQYF
TRBJ2-7 TRBV19 NA CASHSGLEQYF
TRBJ2-1 TRBV19 NA CASSPGTSPHNEQFF
TRBJ2-1 TRBV25-1 medium-sized CASSVQSGRGEQFF
TRBJ2-1 TRBV11-3 NA CASSLHTSGINEQFF
TRBJ2-1 TRBV11-2 medium-sized CASSTLTSGGNNEQFF
TRBJ2-3 TRBV7-9 NA CASTRPPDTDTQYF
TRBJ2-3 TRBV29-1 medium-sized CSVRGPDTQYF
TRBJ2-5 TRBV2 NA CASKDLQETQYF
TRBJ2-5 TRBV14 medium-sized CASSQGLETQYF
TRBJ2-5 TRBV29-1 NA CSVLGIEETQYF
TRBJ1-4 TRBV7-6 NA CASSAGHQGRTYIHEKLFF
TRBJ1-1 TRBV29-1 NA CSVVPGNEAFF